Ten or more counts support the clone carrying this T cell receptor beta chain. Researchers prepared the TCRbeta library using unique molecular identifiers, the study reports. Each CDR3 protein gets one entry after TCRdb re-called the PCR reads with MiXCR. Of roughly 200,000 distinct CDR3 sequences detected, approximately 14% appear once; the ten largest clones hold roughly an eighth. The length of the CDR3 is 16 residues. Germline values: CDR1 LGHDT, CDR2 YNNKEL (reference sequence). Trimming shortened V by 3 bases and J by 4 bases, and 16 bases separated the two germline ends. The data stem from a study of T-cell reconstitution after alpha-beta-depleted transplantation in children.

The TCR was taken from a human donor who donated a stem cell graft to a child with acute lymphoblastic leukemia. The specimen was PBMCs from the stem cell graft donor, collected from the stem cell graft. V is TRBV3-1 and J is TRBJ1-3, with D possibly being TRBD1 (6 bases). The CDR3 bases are TGTGCCAGCAGCCAGGATACAGGGCTACTCGGAAACACCATATATTTT. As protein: CASSQDTGLLGNTIYF.